This TCR beta chain was captured in a study of blood T cell repertoires in COVID-19. Study summary: From T cells, B-cell-depleted T cells, or PBMCs came the material, which was cDNA or gDNA.

Produced via immunoSEQ multiplex PCR; TCRdb's table is partial and in-frame only. The sample records roughly 34,000 clones, approximately 87% being singletons. Trimming removed 1 base at V and 2 bases at J, with 9 bases between. CDR3 length: 15 amino acids. From germline, CDR1 is LNHDA and CDR2 SQIVND (reference sequence). V and J are TRBV19 and TRBJ1-5, with unresolved D. This clonotype was sampled from a man older than 75 with active COVID-19. The sample was peripheral blood. Here the CDR3 reads CASSIGAVGNQPQHF. In DNA form, the CDR3 reads TGTGCCAGTAGTATAGGGGCAGTGGGCAATCAGCCCCAGCATTTT.